This T cell receptor (beta chain) was sequenced during a study of regulatory T cells in long-lasting Graves disease. Libraries of TCR beta came from iRepertoire HTBI primers plus Arm-PCR of CDR3 regions. From the multiplex PCR reads, TCRdb called clonotypes with MiXCR, one entry per CDR3 protein. Found here are a few hundred thousand distinct CDR3 sequences, less than 15% of them singletons; the top ten hold under 20%. This clonotype was detected many times. Time point meaning: newly diagnosed GD, antithyroid drugs for less than 3 months. PBMC RNA served as the TCR library source. The same data also went into a second study, on T cells in Graves' hyperthyroidism and ophthalmopathy. That study reports: Among the patients, aged 18 to 65, hyperthyroidism was newly diagnosed and had lasted under 2 months. The study excluded patients with uncontrolled infection, other autoimmune disease, pregnancy or lactation. Blood also contained most expanded thyroid clonotypes above 0.001.

The sequence was obtained from a woman aged 50 to 60 with Graves disease. The sequenced sample was peripheral blood mononuclear cells (PBMCs), obtained at new diagnosis, from a patient treated with antithyroid drugs.

The chain's CDR3 is CSARPLNRDRDWDTDTQYF. DNA for the CDR3: TGCAGTGCTAGACCCCTCAACCGGGACAGGGATTGGGACACAGATACGCAGTATTTT. The rearrangement joins TRBV20-1 to TRBJ2-3, with 9 bases that match TRBD1. CDR3 length: 19 amino acids. CDR1 is DFQATT and CDR2 is SNEGSKA in the germline V gene (reference sequence). The junction had 17 bases not matched to a gene; V was cut back by 2 bases and J by 2 bases.